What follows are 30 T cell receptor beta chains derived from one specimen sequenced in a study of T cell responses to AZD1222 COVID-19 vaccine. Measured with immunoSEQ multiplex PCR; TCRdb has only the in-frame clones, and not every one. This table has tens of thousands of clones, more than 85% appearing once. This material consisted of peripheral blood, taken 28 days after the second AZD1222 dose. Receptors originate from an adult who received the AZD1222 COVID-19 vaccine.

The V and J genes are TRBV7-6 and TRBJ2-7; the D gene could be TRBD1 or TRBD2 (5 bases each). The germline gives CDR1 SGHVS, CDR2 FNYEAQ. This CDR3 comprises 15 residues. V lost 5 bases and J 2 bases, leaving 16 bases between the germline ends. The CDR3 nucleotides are TGTGCCAGCAGCCTGATCCGGGACCCAACCTACGAGCAGTACTTC. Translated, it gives CASSLIRDPTYEQYF. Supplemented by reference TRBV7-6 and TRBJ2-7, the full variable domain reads GAGVSQSPRYKVTKRGQDVALRCDPISGHVSLYWYRQALGQGPEFLTYFNYEAQQDKSGLPNDRFSAERPEGSISTLTIQRTEQRDSAMYRCASSLIRDPTYEQYFGPGTRLTVT.

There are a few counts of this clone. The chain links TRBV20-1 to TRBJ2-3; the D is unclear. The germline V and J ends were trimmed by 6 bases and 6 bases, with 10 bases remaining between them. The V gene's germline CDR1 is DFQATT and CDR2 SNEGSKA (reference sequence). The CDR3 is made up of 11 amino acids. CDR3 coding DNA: TGCAGTGCAAGGAATCGGGATACGCAGTATTTT. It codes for CSARNRDTQYF.

The CDR3 coding sequence is TGTGCTAGTGGTTTGGGGCGGGAGACCCAGTACTTC. Translated, it gives CASGLGRETQYF. V is TRBV12-5 and J is TRBJ2-5; D gene unclear. The germline CDR1 and CDR2 sequences are LGHNT and FRNRAP. V lost 1 base and J lost 5, with 5 bases in between. This CDR3 has 12 amino acids.

The CDR3 loop reads CASSEKGLSYEQYF. The CDR3 DNA is TGCGCCAGCAGTGAAAAGGGGTTGTCCTACGAGCAGTACTTC. This chain joins TRBV10-1 and TRBJ2-7; D perhaps matches TRBD1 (5 bases). Trimming left V 3 bases short and J 1 base short, with 10 bases between. CDR1 is WNHNN and CDR2 is SYGVQD in the germline V gene (reference sequence). CDR3 size: 14 residues.

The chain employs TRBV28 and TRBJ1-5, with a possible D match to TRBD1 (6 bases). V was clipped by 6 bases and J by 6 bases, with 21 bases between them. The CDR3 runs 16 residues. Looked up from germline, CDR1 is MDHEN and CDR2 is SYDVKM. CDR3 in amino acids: CASSHPRPGASQPQHF. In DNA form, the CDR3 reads TGTGCCAGCAGCCACCCGCGCCCAGGGGCGAGTCAGCCCCAGCATTTT.

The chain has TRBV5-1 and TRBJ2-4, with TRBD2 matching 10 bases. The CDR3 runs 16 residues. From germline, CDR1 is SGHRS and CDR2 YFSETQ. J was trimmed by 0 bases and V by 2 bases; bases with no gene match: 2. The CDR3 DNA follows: TGCGCCAGCAGCTTCGGACTAGCGGTAGCCAAAAACATTCAGTACTTC. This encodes CASSFGLAVAKNIQYF.

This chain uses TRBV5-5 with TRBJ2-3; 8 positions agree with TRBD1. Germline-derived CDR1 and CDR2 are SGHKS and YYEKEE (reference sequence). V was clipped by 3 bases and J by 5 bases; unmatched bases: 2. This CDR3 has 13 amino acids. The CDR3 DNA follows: TGTGCCAGCAGCTGGACAGGGCTAGATACGCAGTATTTT. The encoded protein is CASSWTGLDTQYF.

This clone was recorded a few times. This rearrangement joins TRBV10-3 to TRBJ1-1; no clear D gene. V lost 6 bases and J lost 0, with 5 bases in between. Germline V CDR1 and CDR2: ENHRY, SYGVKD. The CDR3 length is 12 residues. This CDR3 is CAIREVNTEAFF. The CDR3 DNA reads TGTGCCATCAGAGAGGTGAACACTGAAGCTTTCTTT.

The CDR3 protein is CASSQGAVMEQFF. In DNA form, the CDR3 reads TGTGCCAGCAGCCAGGGCGCGGTAATGGAGCAGTTCTTC. The gene calls are TRBV6-5 and TRBJ2-1; possible D gene TRBD1, 5 bases. Germline values: CDR1 MNHEY, CDR2 SVGAGI. Trimming removed 6 bases at V and 10 bases at J, with 16 bases between. The CDR3 covers 13 residues.

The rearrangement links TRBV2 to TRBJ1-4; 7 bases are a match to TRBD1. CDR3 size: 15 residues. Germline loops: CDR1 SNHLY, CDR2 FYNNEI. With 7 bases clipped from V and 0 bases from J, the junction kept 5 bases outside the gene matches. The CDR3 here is CASNPGTATNEKLFF. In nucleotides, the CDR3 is TGTGCCAGCAACCCCGGGACAGCAACTAATGAAAAACTGTTTTTT.

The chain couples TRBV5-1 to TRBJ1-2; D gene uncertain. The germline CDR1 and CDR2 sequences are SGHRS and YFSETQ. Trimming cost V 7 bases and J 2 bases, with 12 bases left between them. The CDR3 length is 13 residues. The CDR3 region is CASSNPGNYGYTF. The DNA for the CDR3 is TGCGCCAGCTCCAATCCGGGGAACTATGGCTACACCTTC.

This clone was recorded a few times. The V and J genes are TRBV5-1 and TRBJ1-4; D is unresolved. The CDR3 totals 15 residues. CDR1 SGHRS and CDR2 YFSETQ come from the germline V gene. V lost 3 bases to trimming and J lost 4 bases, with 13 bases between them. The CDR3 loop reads CASSSGGLHNEKLFF. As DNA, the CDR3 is TGCGCCAGCAGCTCCGGAGGCCTGCATAATGAAAAACTGTTTTTT. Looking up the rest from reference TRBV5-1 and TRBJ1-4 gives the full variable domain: KAGVTQTPRYLIKTRGQQVTLSCSPISGHRSVSWYQQTPGQGLQFLFEYFSETQRNKGNFPGRFSGRQFSNSRSEMNVSTLELGDSALYLCASSSGGLHNEKLFFGSGTQLSVL.

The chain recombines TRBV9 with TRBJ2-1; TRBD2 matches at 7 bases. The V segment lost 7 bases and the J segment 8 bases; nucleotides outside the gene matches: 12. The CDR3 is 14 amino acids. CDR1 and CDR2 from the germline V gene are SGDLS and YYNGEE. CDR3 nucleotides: TGTGCCAGCTCTAAGGCTAGCGGAACCCATGAGCAGTTCTTC. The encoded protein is CASSKASGTHEQFF.

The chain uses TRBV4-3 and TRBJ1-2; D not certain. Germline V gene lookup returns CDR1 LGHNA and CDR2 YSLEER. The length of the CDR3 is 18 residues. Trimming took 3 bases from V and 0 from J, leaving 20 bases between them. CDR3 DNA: TGCGCCAGCAGCCAGGATCTCGTGTTGGAGGGAGCTAACTATGGCTACACCTTC. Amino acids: CASSQDLVLEGANYGYTF.

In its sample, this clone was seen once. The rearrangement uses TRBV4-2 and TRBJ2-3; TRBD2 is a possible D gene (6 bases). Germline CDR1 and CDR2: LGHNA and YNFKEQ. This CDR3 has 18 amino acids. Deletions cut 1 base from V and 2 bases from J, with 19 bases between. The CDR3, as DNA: TGTGCCAGCAGCCAAGTCCGCCCTAGCGCGGGTGACACAGATACGCAGTATTTT. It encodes CASSQVRPSAGDTDTQYF.

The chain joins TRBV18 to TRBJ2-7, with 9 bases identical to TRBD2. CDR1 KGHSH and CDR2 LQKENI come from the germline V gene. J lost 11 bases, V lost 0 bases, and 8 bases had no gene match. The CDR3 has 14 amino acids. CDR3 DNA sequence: TGTGCCAGCTCACCACCCGATACTAGCGGGCGTAAGTACTTC. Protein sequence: CASSPPDTSGRKYF.

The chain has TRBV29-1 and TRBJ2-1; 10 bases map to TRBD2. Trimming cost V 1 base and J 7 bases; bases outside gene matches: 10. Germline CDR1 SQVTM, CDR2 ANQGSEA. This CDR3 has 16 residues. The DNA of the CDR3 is TGCAGCGTTGAAGCCCAGCGGGAGGGCCATTGGAATGAGCAGTTCTTC. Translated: CSVEAQREGHWNEQFF.

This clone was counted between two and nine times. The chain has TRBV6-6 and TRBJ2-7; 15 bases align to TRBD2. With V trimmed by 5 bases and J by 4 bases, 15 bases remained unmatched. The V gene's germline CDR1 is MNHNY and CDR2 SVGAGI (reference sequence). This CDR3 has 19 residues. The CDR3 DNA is TGTGCCAGCAGTCCGGGGACTAGCGGGAGGCTCCCGACTTCTTACGAGCAGTACTTC. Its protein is CASSPGTSGRLPTSYEQYF.

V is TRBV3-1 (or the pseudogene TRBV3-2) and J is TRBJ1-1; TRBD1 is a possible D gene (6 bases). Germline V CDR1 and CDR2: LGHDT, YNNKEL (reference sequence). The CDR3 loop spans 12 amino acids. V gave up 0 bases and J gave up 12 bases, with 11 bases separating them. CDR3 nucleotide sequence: TGTGCCAGCAGCCAAGAAGCAGGGGTGACTTTCTTT. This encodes CASSQEAGVTFF.

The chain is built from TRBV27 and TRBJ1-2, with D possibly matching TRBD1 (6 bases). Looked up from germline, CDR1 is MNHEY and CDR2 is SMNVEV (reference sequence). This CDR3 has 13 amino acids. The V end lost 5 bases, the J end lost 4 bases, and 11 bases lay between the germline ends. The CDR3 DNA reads TGTGCCAGCAGTCCGAGACAGGCCTATGGCTACACCTTC. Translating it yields CASSPRQAYGYTF.

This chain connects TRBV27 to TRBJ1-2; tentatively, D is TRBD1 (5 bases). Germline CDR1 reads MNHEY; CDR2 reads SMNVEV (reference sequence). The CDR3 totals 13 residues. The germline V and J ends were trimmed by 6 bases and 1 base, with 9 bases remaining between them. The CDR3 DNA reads TGTGCCAGCAGCGCTGGGGGTAACTATGGCTACACCTTC. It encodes CASSAGGNYGYTF.

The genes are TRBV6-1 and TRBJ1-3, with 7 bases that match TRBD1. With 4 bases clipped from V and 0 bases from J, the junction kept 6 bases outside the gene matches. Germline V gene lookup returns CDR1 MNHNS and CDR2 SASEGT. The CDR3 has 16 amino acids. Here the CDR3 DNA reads TGTGCCAGCAGTGCCACAGGGGCAAGCTCTGGAAACACCATATATTTT. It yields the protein CASSATGASSGNTIYF.

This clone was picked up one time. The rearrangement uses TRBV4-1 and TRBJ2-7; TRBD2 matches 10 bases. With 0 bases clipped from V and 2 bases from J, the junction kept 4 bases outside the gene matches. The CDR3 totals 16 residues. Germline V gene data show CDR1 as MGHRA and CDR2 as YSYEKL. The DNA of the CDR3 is TGCGCCAGCAGCCAAGAAAGCGGGAGGGCGGCCTACGAGCAGTACTTC. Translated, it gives CASSQESGRAAYEQYF.

CDR3 sequence: CAWSVWGRSSGNTIYF. CDR3 DNA sequence: TGTGCCTGGAGTGTATGGGGTCGCTCCTCTGGAAACACCATATATTTT. J is TRBJ1-3 and V is TRBV30; D gene ambiguous. Trimming shortened V by 0 bases and J by 0 bases, and 12 bases separated the two germline ends. Germline-derived CDR1 and CDR2 are GTSNPN and SVGIG (reference sequence). This CDR3 region has 16 residues.

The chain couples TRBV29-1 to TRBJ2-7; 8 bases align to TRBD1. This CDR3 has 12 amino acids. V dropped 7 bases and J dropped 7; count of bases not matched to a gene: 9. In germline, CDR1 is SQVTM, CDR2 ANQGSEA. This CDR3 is CSAGTGAWEQYF. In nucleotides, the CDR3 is TGCAGCGCTGGGACAGGTGCCTGGGAGCAGTACTTC.

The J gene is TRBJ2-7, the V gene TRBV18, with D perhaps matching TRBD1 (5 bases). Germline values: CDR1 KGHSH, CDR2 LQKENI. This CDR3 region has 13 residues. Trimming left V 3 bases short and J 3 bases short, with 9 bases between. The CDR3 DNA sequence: TGTGCCAGCTCACCGGGGCAGAACTACGAGCAGTACTTC. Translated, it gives CASSPGQNYEQYF.

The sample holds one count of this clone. The CDR3 sequence is CASTGFDRGTGELFF. For the CDR3, the DNA is TGTGCCAGCACCGGATTCGACCGGGGCACCGGGGAGCTGTTTTTT. This chain joins TRBV27 and TRBJ2-2; perhaps TRBD2 as D (5 bases). The CDR3 loop spans 15 amino acids. Looked up from germline, CDR1 is MNHEY and CDR2 is SMNVEV (reference sequence). V shed 7 bases and J shed 4 bases, with 16 bases lying between them.

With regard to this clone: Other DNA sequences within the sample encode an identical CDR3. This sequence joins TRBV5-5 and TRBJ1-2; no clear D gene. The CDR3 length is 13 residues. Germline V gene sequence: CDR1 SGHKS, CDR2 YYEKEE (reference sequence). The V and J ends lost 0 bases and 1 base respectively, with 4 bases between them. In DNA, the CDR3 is TGTGCCAGCAGCTTGGGTGTTAACTATGGCTACACCTTC. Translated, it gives CASSLGVNYGYTF.

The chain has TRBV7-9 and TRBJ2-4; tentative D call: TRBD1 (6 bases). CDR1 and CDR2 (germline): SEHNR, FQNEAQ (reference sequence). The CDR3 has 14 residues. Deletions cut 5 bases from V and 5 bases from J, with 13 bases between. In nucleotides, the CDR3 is TGTGCCAGCAGCAGGGGGTTGGGGGAAAACATTCAGTACTTC. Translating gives CASSRGLGENIQYF.

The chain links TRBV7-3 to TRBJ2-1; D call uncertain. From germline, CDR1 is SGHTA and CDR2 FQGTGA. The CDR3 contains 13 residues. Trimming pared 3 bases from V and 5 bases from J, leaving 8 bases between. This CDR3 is CASSFSTNNEQFF. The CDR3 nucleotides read TGTGCCAGCAGCTTTTCTACTAACAATGAGCAGTTCTTC.